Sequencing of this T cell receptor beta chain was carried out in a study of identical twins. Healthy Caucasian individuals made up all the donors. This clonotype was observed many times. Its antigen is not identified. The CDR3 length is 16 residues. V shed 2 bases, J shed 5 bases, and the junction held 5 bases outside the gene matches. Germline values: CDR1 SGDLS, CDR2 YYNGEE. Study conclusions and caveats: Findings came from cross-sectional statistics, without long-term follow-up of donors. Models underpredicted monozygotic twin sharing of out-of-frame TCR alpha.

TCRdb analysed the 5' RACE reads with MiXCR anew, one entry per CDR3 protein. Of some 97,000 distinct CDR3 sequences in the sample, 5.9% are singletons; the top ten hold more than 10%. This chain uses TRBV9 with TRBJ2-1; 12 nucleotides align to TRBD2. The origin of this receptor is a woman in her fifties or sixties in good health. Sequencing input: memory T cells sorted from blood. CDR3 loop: CASSVGTSGLHNEQFF. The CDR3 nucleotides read TGTGCCAGCAGCGTCGGGACTAGCGGGCTACACAATGAGCAGTTCTTC.